These 20 T cell receptor beta chains originate from one sample sequenced in a study of T cells in Graves' hyperthyroidism and ophthalmopathy. RNA transcripts yielded amplified TCR beta CDR3 regions. An initial round of RT-PCR targeting the TCR CDR3 relied on the HTBI primer set. TCRdb fed the multiplex PCR reads into MiXCR, producing one record per CDR3 protein. The table records some 440,000 distinct CDR3 sequences, approximately 15% of them present only once. Material for sequencing was blood. The receptor source for this set is a woman under 30 with Graves' hyperthyroidism.

This clonotype has only a few counts. The chain combines TRBV7-9 with TRBJ1-2, with D possibly matching TRBD1 (6 bases). Trimming cost V 5 bases and J 4 bases, with 14 bases left between them. This CDR3 comprises 14 residues. CDR1 and CDR2 (germline): SEHNR, FQNEAQ (reference sequence). The CDR3 DNA reads TGTGCCAGCAGCCTAGAGGACAGACCCTATGGCTACACCTTC. This sequence encodes CASSLEDRPYGYTF.

Ten or more counts support this clonotype. This chain uses TRBV3-1 with TRBJ2-7; D remains unclear. The CDR3 contains 13 residues. Per the germline V gene, CDR1 is LGHDT and CDR2 is YNNKEL (reference sequence). V was clipped by 0 bases and J by 3 bases, with 6 bases between them. CDR3 in amino acids: CASSQELYYEQYF. The CDR3 region has the DNA TGTGCCAGCAGCCAAGAACTCTACTACGAGCAGTACTTC.

A note on this clonotype: Just one base apart from a much larger clone, this may be a read error. The rearrangement uses TRBV30 and TRBJ1-2, with D hard to call. Germline CDR1 and CDR2: GTSNPN and SVGIG (reference sequence). V lost 5 bases, J lost 4 bases, and 8 bases lay in between. CDR3 length equals 11 residues. The CDR3 is CAWGEIYGYTF. The CDR3 DNA is TGTGCCTGGGGTGAGATCTATGGCTACACCTTC.

This clonotype was recorded many times. This rearrangement joins TRBV20-1 to TRBJ2-1; D is undetermined. The CDR3 is 15 residues long. V lost 6 bases, J lost 5 bases, and 20 bases lay in between. Germline CDR1 and CDR2: DFQATT and SNEGSKA (reference sequence). The CDR3, as DNA: TGCAGTGCCCCCCGACGAGCCTACTTAAACAATGAGCAGTTCTTC. As protein: CSAPRRAYLNNEQFF.

This chain uses TRBV20-1 with TRBJ2-3, with 8 bases lining up with TRBD2. J lost 0 bases, V lost 3 bases, and 23 bases had no gene match. The CDR3 covers 21 residues. Germline V gives CDR1 DFQATT, CDR2 SNEGSKA (reference sequence). The CDR3 nucleotides read TGCAGTGCTAGTGGCTGGTCTTTTAAGAAGCGGGGGAGGGATAGCACAGATACGCAGTATTTT. It codes for CSASGWSFKKRGRDSTDTQYF.

At least ten counts were recorded for this clonotype. The chain combines TRBV20-1 with TRBJ2-5, with 9 bases that match TRBD1. The CDR3 is made up of 16 amino acids. The germline V gene has CDR1 DFQATT and CDR2 SNEGSKA (reference sequence). The junction had 9 bases not matched to a gene; V was cut back by 0 bases and J by 4 bases. In DNA, the CDR3 is TGCAGTGCTAGAGATCTATACAGGGGGCTACGAGAGACCCAGTACTTC. Translation: CSARDLYRGLRETQYF.

V is TRBV7-2 and J is TRBJ2-2, with 13 nucleotides matching TRBD2. The germline CDR1 and CDR2 sequences are SGHTA and FQGNSA. The CDR3 extends over 17 amino acids. The J segment lost 0 bases and the V segment lost 5 bases, leaving 3 bases of the junction unmatched. Written as DNA, the CDR3 is TGTGCCAGCAGCGTCGGACTAGCGGGGGCGAACACCGGGGAGCTGTTTTTT. Protein sequence: CASSVGLAGANTGELFF.

Many counts were recorded for this clonotype. The J gene is TRBJ1-1, the V gene TRBV29-1; 7 bases fit TRBD1. The J segment lost 4 bases and the V segment lost 7 bases, leaving 6 bases of the junction unmatched. The CDR3 length is 12 residues. CDR1 is SQVTM, CDR2 ANQGSEA, per germline. In nucleotides, the CDR3 is TGCAGCGCCCTTGAGGGGGCCACTGAAGCTTTCTTT. Its translation: CSALEGATEAFF.

This clonotype was recorded many times. The genes are TRBV6-1 and TRBJ2-5; 13 positions match TRBD2. Per the germline V gene, CDR1 is MNHNS and CDR2 is SASEGT. The V gene end was trimmed by 5 bases and the J gene end by 4 bases; junction bases not matched to a gene: 7. The CDR3 extends over 16 amino acids. The CDR3 reads CASSNGLAGVIETQYF. For the CDR3, the DNA is TGTGCCAGCAGTAACGGACTAGCGGGAGTAATAGAGACCCAGTACTTC.

This clonotype was detected ten times or more. The chain carries TRBV30 and TRBJ1-1; D is ambiguous. The germline V gene encodes CDR1 GTSNPN and CDR2 SVGIG (reference sequence). The CDR3 spans 12 residues. V lost 3 bases and J 1 base, leaving 6 bases between the germline ends. The CDR3 sequence is CAWRSGNTEAFF. The CDR3 DNA reads TGTGCCTGGAGGTCAGGGAACACTGAAGCTTTCTTT.

This clonotype was observed many times. The chain combines TRBV30 with TRBJ2-2, with a weak D call TRBD1 (5 bases). Germline V CDR1 and CDR2: GTSNPN, SVGIG (reference sequence). Trimming left V 2 bases short and J 5 bases short, with 15 bases between. The CDR3 contains 15 residues. CDR3 loop: CAWSTGPRWTGELFF. The CDR3 DNA is TGTGCCTGGAGTACAGGACCTAGGTGGACCGGGGAGCTGTTTTTT.

This clonotype was detected ten times or more. The chain has TRBV11-3 and TRBJ2-3; possible D gene TRBD2, 6 bases. The CDR3 is made up of 14 amino acids. The ends were cut back, 4 bases at V and 2 bases at J, with 10 bases in the middle. Germline V gene sequence: CDR1 SGHNT, CDR2 YENEEA. DNA of the CDR3: TGTGCCAGCAGCTCGGGACTGTACACAGATACGCAGTATTTT. Its translation is CASSSGLYTDTQYF.

This clonotype has only a few counts. This sequence joins TRBV6-2 or TRBV6-3 and TRBJ2-6, with 7 bases identical to TRBD1. CDR1 is MNHEY, CDR2 SVGEGT, per germline. The V gene end was trimmed by 7 bases and the J gene end by 0 bases; junction bases not matched to a gene: 3. There are 15 residues in the CDR3. CDR3 nucleotide sequence: TGTGCCAGCAAGGGGGCAGCCTCTGGGGCCAACGTCCTGACTTTC. It translates to CASKGAASGANVLTF.

Concerning this clonotype itself: A read error may be the cause here, since a much bigger clone is one base away. The chain has TRBV6-5 and TRBJ2-5, with D hard to call. CDR1 is MNHEY and CDR2 is SVGAGI in the germline V gene. V was pared by 4 bases and J by 5 bases, with 8 bases between. The CDR3 loop spans 12 amino acids. The chain's CDR3 is CASSCSTETQYF. In DNA, the CDR3 is TGTGCCAGCAGTTGCTCGACGGAGACCCAGTACTTC.

Remarks on this clonotype: A much larger clone sits a single nucleotide away, making a read error possible. V is TRBV11-1 and J is TRBJ2-1; 9 bases map to TRBD2. The J segment lost 6 bases and the V segment lost 3 bases, leaving 3 bases of the junction unmatched. The germline V gene encodes CDR1 SGHAT and CDR2 FQDESV (reference sequence). CDR3 length equals 14 residues. CDR3 in DNA: TGTGCCAGCAGCTTTGGGACTAGCATCAATGAGCAGTTCTTC. Its protein product is CASSFGTSINEQFF.

This clonotype was seen only a few times. The chain couples TRBV5-1 to TRBJ2-3; 8 bases map to TRBD2. V lost 4 bases, J lost 6 bases, and 4 bases stayed unmatched. The CDR3 extends over 13 amino acids. Germline V lookup: CDR1 SGHRS, CDR2 YFSETQ. DNA of the CDR3: TGCGCCAGCAGCCTCTCGGGGGGGGATACGCAGTATTTT. Protein sequence: CASSLSGGDTQYF.

This clonotype was seen ten or more times. The V and J genes are TRBV12-3 or TRBV12-4 and TRBJ1-5, with 8 bases fitting TRBD1. J lost 3 bases, V lost 6 bases, and 7 bases had no gene match. The CDR3 contains 15 residues. The CDR3: CASSVDRGLNQPQHF. The DNA of the CDR3 is TGTGCCAGCAGCGTAGACAGGGGACTCAATCAGCCCCAGCATTTT.

This clonotype was counted only a few times. This sequence joins TRBV3-1 and TRBJ1-3, with a weak D call TRBD1 (6 bases). V dropped 0 bases and J dropped 5 bases, with 17 bases sitting between them. The CDR3 covers 17 residues. Germline CDR1 is LGHDT and CDR2 is YNNKEL (reference sequence). CDR3 DNA: TGTGCCAGCAGCCAAGATCAACCGGGGGGCGGAAGAAACACCATATATTTT. Translated, it gives CASSQDQPGGGRNTIYF.

This clonotype came up a few times. This sequence joins TRBV15 and TRBJ1-4, with 9 bases matching TRBD1. The junction had 7 bases not matched to a gene; V was cut back by 2 bases and J by 6 bases. The CDR3 consists of 16 residues. Per germline, CDR1 LNHNV and CDR2 YYDKDF (reference sequence). The CDR3 bases are TGTGCCACCAGCAGATCCACAGGGGGCGCGGATGAAAAACTGTTTTTT. It yields the protein CATSRSTGGADEKLFF.

This clonotype was recorded at least ten times. The chain's CDR3 is CAISAGLAVQETQYF. The CDR3 DNA sequence: TGTGCCATCAGTGCTGGACTAGCGGTTCAAGAGACCCAGTACTTC. V is TRBV10-3 and J is TRBJ2-5, with 10 bases aligning to TRBD2. V lost 4 bases to trimming and J lost 2 bases; unmatched junction nucleotides: 4. Germline V CDR1 and CDR2: ENHRY, SYGVKD. CDR3 size: 15 residues.